A single sample is the source of the 10 T cell receptor beta chains below, sequenced in a study of human T cells and chemical hapten exposure. Whole blood, unfractionated, served as the material for total RNA extraction. One entry per CDR3 protein, called by TCRdb with MiXCR from the 5' RACE reads. The repertoire holds approximately 150,000 distinct CDR3 sequences, approximately 4% seen once, with 1.3% to 1.5% in the top ten. The receptors shown here come from a female donor in good health.

The table lists this clonotype with many counts. The V and J genes are TRBV6-1 and TRBJ2-7; no firm D call. The CDR3 covers 13 residues. CDR1 is MNHNS, CDR2 SASEGT, per germline. The ends were cut back, 0 bases at V and 4 bases at J, with 7 bases in the middle. Written as DNA, the CDR3 is TGTGCCAGCAGTGAAGCGCAAGAATACGAGCAGTACTTC. Its translation: CASSEAQEYEQYF.

This clonotype was observed many times. The chain joins TRBV7-2 to TRBJ2-1, with 10 bases fitting TRBD2. There are 15 residues in the CDR3. V trimming: 5 bases; J trimming: 4 bases; junction bases outside the gene matches: 5. Per germline, CDR1 SGHTA and CDR2 FQGNSA. This CDR3 is CASSPSGGRYNEQFF. The CDR3 DNA is TGTGCCAGCAGCCCTAGCGGGGGCCGTTACAATGAGCAGTTCTTC.

This clonotype has a count of ten or more. The CDR3 sequence: CSARHSYSNQPQHF. In DNA, the CDR3 is TGCAGTGCCCGGCACAGCTATAGCAATCAGCCCCAGCATTTT. This chain uses TRBV20-1 with TRBJ1-5; D ambiguous. The CDR3 consists of 14 residues. Trimming shortened V by 6 bases and J by 0 bases, and 12 bases separated the two germline ends. CDR1 and CDR2 from the germline V gene are DFQATT and SNEGSKA (reference sequence).

This clonotype was counted at least ten times. J is TRBJ1-1 and V is TRBV7-9, with D hard to call. Germline CDR1 is SEHNR and CDR2 is FQNEAQ (reference sequence). The CDR3 runs 11 residues. V was shortened by 8 bases and J by 0 bases, with 4 bases between the two germline ends. CDR3 region: CASSLNTEAFF. CDR3 in DNA: TGTGCCAGCTCTCTGAACACTGAAGCTTTCTTT.

This clonotype was seen ten or more times. This chain uses TRBV5-1 with TRBJ2-7; no clear D. Trimming removed 0 bases from V and 0 bases from J, with 13 bases in between. The CDR3 runs to 16 residues. CDR1 SGHRS and CDR2 YFSETQ come from the germline V gene. CDR3 bases: TGCGCCAGCAGCTTGGATGGGCAGTCTAGCTCCTACGAGCAGTACTTC. Translation gives CASSLDGQSSSYEQYF.

This clonotype was detected ten times or more. The CDR3 protein is CASSQDTGHNYGYTF. CDR3 nucleotides: TGCGCCAGCAGCCAAGATACAGGGCATAACTATGGCTACACCTTC. The chain recombines TRBV4-3 with TRBJ1-2, with a possible D match to TRBD1 (6 bases). The V end lost 0 bases, the J end lost 1 base, and 9 bases lay between the germline ends. Germline CDR1 reads LGHNA; CDR2 reads YSLEER. CDR3 size: 15 residues.

This clonotype showed up just a few times. The chain joins TRBV29-1 to TRBJ2-7, with no clear D. Trimming removed 4 bases from V and 5 bases from J, with 9 bases in between. CDR3 length: 11 residues. Germline assignment: CDR1 SQVTM and CDR2 ANQGSEA. The CDR3 spells CSVVGNHEQYF. For the CDR3, the DNA is TGCAGCGTTGTAGGGAATCACGAGCAGTACTTC.

This clonotype was seen repeatedly, ten times or more. This chain links TRBV4-3 with TRBJ1-1, with 7 bases matching TRBD1. The germline gives CDR1 LGHNA, CDR2 YSLEER. V dropped 4 bases and J dropped 1; count of bases not matched to a gene: 6. This CDR3 spans 15 amino acids. This CDR3 reads CASSPGGGRNTEAFF. The DNA for the CDR3 is TGCGCCAGCAGCCCAGGGGGGGGGCGGAACACTGAAGCTTTCTTT.

On this clonotype itself: A much bigger clone sits one base away, suggesting this may be a read error. The V gene is TRBV9, the J gene TRBJ1-6, with D hard to call. The CDR3 contains 12 residues. Germline loops: CDR1 SGDLS, CDR2 YYNGEE. V shed 5 bases and J shed 7 bases, with 7 bases lying between them. The CDR3 is CASRHLNSPLHF. CDR3 nucleotides: TGTGCCAGCAGACACCTAAATTCACCCCTCCACTTT.

This clonotype was counted at least ten times. CDR3 DNA: TGTGCCAGCAGCTTAGCAGGATCAACTAACTATGGCTACACCTTC. Its translation is CASSLAGSTNYGYTF. This chain connects TRBV7-9 to TRBJ1-2; D is uncertain. Germline CDR1 is SEHNR and CDR2 is FQNEAQ (reference sequence). Trimming removed 0 bases from V and 0 bases from J, with 8 bases in between. The CDR3 runs to 15 residues.